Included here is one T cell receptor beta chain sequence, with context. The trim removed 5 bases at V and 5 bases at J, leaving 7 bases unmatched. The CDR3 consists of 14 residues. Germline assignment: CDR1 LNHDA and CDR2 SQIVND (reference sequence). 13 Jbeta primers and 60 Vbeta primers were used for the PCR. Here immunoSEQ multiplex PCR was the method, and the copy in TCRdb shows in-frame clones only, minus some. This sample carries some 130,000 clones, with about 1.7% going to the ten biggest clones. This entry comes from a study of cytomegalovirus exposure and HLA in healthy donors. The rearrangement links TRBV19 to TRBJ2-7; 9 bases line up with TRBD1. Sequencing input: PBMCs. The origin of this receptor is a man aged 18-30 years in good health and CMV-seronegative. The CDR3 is CASSHGTGSHEQYF. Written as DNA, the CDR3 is TGTGCCAGTAGTCACGGGACAGGGTCCCACGAGCAGTACTTC.